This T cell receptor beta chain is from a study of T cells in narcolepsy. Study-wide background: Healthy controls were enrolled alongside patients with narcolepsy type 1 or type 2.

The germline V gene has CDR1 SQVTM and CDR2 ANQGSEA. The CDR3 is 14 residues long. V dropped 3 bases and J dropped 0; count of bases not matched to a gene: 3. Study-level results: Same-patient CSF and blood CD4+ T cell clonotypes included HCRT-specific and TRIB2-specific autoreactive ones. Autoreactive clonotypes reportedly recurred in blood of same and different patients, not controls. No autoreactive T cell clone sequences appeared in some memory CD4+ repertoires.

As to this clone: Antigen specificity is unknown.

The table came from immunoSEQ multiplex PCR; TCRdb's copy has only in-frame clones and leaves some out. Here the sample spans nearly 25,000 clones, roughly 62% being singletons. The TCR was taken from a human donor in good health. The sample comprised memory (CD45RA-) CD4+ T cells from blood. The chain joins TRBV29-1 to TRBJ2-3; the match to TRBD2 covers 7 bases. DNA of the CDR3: TGCAGCGTTGATACTAGCGTAAGCACAGATACGCAGTATTTT. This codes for CSVDTSVSTDTQYF.